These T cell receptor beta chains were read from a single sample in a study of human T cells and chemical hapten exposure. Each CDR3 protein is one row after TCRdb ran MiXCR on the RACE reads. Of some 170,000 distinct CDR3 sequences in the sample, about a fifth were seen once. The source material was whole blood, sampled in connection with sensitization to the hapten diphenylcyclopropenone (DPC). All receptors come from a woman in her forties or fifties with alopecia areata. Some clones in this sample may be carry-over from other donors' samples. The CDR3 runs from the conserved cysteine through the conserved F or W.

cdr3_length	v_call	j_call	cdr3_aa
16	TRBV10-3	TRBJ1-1	CATSPWGLLMNTEAFF
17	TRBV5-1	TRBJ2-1	CASSLAGSTDSYNEQFF
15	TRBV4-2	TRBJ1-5	CASSQDRDREQPQHF
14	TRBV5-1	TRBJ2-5	CASSLSVSQETQYF
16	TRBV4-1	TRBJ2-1	CASSQDPGFSYNEQFF
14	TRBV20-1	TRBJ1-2	CSASIGVLNYGYTF
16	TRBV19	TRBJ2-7	CASSARTLGQSLQQYF
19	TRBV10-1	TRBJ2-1	CASSELSPGGVSSYNEQFF
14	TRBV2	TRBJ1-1	CASSVGTANTEAFF
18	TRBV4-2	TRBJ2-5	CVSSQDVTSGRSGETQYF
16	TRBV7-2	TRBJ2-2	CASSLPKGGNTGELFF
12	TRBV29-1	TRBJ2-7	CSAGLASSEQYF
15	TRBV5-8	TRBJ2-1	CASIPGGLESDEQFF
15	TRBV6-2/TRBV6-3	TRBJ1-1	CASSYSSGLVSEAFF
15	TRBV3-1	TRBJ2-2	CASSPWRENTGELFF
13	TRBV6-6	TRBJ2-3	CASRVPSTDTQYF
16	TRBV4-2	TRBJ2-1	CASSQRTSGRADEQFF
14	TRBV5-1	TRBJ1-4	CASSSAGRDEKLFF
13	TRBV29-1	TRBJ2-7	CSVEELQTYEQYF
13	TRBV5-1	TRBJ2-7	CASAGQGSSEQYF
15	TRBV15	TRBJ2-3	CATRSGQGLTDTQYF
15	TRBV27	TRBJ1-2	CASSLGRGPPYGYTF
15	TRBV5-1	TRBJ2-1	CASSNSGLSYNEQFF
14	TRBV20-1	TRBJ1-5	CSAGSGDGGQPQHF
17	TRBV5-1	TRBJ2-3	CASSWGLAGTSTDTQYF
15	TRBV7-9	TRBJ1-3	CASSLGRASGNTIYF
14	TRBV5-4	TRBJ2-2	CASSLGVEYGELFF
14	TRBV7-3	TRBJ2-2	CASSPGQGSGELFF
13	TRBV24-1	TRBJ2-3	CATSATSADTQYF
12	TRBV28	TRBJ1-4	CASSLGRQKLFF
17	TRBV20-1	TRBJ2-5	CSAREPGTSGFQETQYF
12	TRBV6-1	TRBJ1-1	CASSEQDTEAFF
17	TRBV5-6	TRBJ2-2	CASSSFRDSVNTGELFF
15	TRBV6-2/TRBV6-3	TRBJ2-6	CASSRDGSGANVLTF
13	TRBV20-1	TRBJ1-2	CSASYDPTPGYTF
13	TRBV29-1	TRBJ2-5	CSVELAGVETQYF
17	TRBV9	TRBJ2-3	CASSVDTSGGLTDTQYF
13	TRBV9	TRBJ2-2	CASSVVSSGELFF
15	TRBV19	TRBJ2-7	CASSVRGRRTYEQYF
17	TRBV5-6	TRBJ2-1	CASSLELPMVAVNEQFF
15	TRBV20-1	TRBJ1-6	CSARDGGLLNSPLHF
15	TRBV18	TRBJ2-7	CASSPESTGYYEQYF
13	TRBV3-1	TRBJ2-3	CASSQQGGNTQYF
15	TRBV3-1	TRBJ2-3	CASSQGTSRSDTQYF
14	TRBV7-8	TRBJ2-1	CASSRLASYNEQFF